The entry below gives a single TCR beta chain sequence along with its context. Its antigen is not identified. These data are taken from a study of T cell responses to AZD1222 COVID-19 vaccine. Overall study results and limits: Repertoire sampling was restricted to post-peak T cell response timepoints.

The CDR3 loop spans 15 amino acids. Germline V gene lookup returns CDR1 SEHNR and CDR2 FQNEAQ (reference sequence). V lost 5 bases to trimming and J lost 5 bases, with 18 bases between them. Some clones are missing from TCRdb's copy, which holds only in-frame ones; the method was immunoSEQ multiplex PCR. Of some 120,000 clones listed, about 86% are singletons. The rearrangement links TRBV7-9 to TRBJ1-1, with D perhaps matching TRBD1 (5 bases). The sequence was obtained from an adult who received the AZD1222 COVID-19 vaccine. This material consisted of peripheral blood, taken 28 days after the second AZD1222 dose. The CDR3 DNA reads TGTGCCAGCAGCATACCCGGGACGGGAGGAACTGAAGCTTTCTTT. This sequence encodes CASSIPGTGGTEAFF.